This is a list of T cell receptor beta chains from one sample in a study of technical replicates of blood from several donors. Here immunoSEQ multiplex PCR was the method, and the copy in TCRdb shows in-frame clones only, minus some. The table lists more than 95,000 clones, 95% of them singletons, with about 0.21% in the top ten. Sequences were obtained from T cells isolated from PBMCs. The receptors stem from a human donor in good health. Each CDR3 is given with its conserved first and last residue. Each record gives: CDR3 length, clone size, D gene, J gene, V gene, CDR3 protein, CDR3 DNA. A D gene is named only where the DNA matches it firmly. Clone sizes are given selectively: once, few, many, or a class where the clone is expanded.

len: 18
abundance: -
d_gene: TRBD2
j_gene: TRBJ2-3
v_gene: TRBV5-4
CDR3aa: CASSLGGGLAGGTDTQYF
CDR3nt: TGTGCCAGCAGCCTCGGTGGAGGTCTAGCGGGGGGCACAGATACGCAGTATTTT

len: 13
abundance: -
d_gene: -
j_gene: TRBJ1-1
v_gene: TRBV5-1
CDR3aa: CASSLEQNTEAFF
CDR3nt: TGCGCCAGCAGCTTGGAACAGAACACTGAAGCTTTCTTT

len: 17
abundance: -
d_gene: TRBD2
j_gene: TRBJ2-3
v_gene: TRBV13
CDR3aa: CASSSAGGAGELDTQYF
CDR3nt: TGTGCCAGCAGCTCCGCCGGGGGGGCGGGAGAGTTGGATACGCAGTATTTT

len: 17
abundance: -
d_gene: -
j_gene: TRBJ2-5
v_gene: TRBV5-8
CDR3aa: CASSYLMTGVAQETQYF
CDR3nt: TGTGCCAGCAGTTACTTAATGACAGGAGTAGCACAAGAGACCCAGTACTTC

len: 14
abundance: -
d_gene: TRBD2
j_gene: TRBJ2-7
v_gene: TRBV5-1
CDR3aa: CASTPGGGSYEQYF
CDR3nt: TGCGCCAGCACCCCGGGAGGGGGGTCCTACGAGCAGTACTTC

len: 15
abundance: -
d_gene: -
j_gene: TRBJ2-5
v_gene: TRBV9
CDR3aa: CASSPQGRREETQYF
CDR3nt: TGTGCCAGCAGCCCCCAGGGGAGAAGGGAAGAGACCCAGTACTTC

len: 15
abundance: -
d_gene: -
j_gene: TRBJ2-7
v_gene: TRBV7-8
CDR3aa: CASSLVPRVSYEQYF
CDR3nt: TGTGCCAGCAGCTTAGTCCCCAGGGTTAGCTACGAGCAGTACTTC

len: 14
abundance: -
d_gene: TRBD1
j_gene: TRBJ1-2
v_gene: TRBV18
CDR3aa: CASSPARQGLGYTF
CDR3nt: TGTGCCAGCTCACCAGCAAGACAGGGGCTCGGCTACACCTTC

len: 15
abundance: -
d_gene: TRBD2
j_gene: TRBJ2-2
v_gene: TRBV28
CDR3aa: CASSLRAGAHGELFF
CDR3nt: TGTGCCAGCAGTTTAAGGGCGGGAGCGCACGGGGAGCTGTTTTTT

len: 18
abundance: -
d_gene: TRBD2
j_gene: TRBJ2-1
v_gene: TRBV5-1
CDR3aa: CASSRTSGGYISYNEQFF
CDR3nt: TGCGCCAGCAGCCGGACTAGCGGGGGTTACATCTCCTACAATGAGCAGTTCTTC

len: 14
abundance: -
d_gene: -
j_gene: TRBJ2-7
v_gene: TRBV7-9
CDR3aa: CASSLGGQGGEQYF
CDR3nt: TGTGCCAGCAGCTTAGGGGGTCAGGGAGGCGAGCAGTACTTC

len: 15
abundance: -
d_gene: -
j_gene: TRBJ1-1
v_gene: TRBV27
CDR3aa: CASSLTRVGNTEAFF
CDR3nt: TGTGCCAGCAGTTTAACCAGGGTGGGGAACACTGAAGCTTTCTTT

len: 15
abundance: -
d_gene: TRBD1
j_gene: TRBJ2-3
v_gene: TRBV5-6
CDR3aa: CASSLAGRGLNTQYF
CDR3nt: TGTGCCAGCAGCTTGGCGGGCAGGGGGCTCAATACGCAGTATTTT

len: 14
abundance: -
d_gene: TRBD2
j_gene: TRBJ2-2
v_gene: TRBV19
CDR3aa: CASTLAYNTGELFF
CDR3nt: TGTGCCAGCACACTAGCGTACAACACCGGGGAGCTGTTTTTT

len: 15
abundance: -
d_gene: TRBD1
j_gene: TRBJ2-7
v_gene: TRBV28
CDR3aa: CASSLTGGPSYEQYF
CDR3nt: TGTGCCAGCAGTTTGACAGGGGGCCCCTCCTACGAGCAGTACTTC

len: 12
abundance: -
d_gene: -
j_gene: TRBJ2-4
v_gene: TRBV7-3
CDR3aa: CASSLNGGPQYF
CDR3nt: TGTGCCAGCAGCTTAAATGGAGGGCCGCAGTACTTC

len: 13
abundance: once
d_gene: -
j_gene: TRBJ2-7
v_gene: TRBV15
CDR3aa: CATSGHAGHRQYF
CDR3nt: TGTGCCACCAGTGGTCACGCGGGCCACAGGCAGTACTTC

len: 16
abundance: -
d_gene: -
j_gene: TRBJ2-1
v_gene: TRBV14
CDR3aa: CASTRGWKSSYNEQFF
CDR3nt: TGTGCCAGCACGAGGGGGTGGAAAAGCTCCTACAATGAGCAGTTCTTC

len: 18
abundance: -
d_gene: TRBD2
j_gene: TRBJ2-3
v_gene: TRBV4-2
CDR3aa: CASSQDLAGGAPTDTQYF
CDR3nt: TGTGCCAGCAGCCAAGATTTGGCGGGGGGCGCCCCCACAGATACGCAGTATTTT

len: 15
abundance: -
d_gene: -
j_gene: TRBJ2-6
v_gene: TRBV6-5
CDR3aa: CASSYSRSGANVLTF
CDR3nt: TGTGCCAGCAGTTACTCGCGCTCTGGGGCCAACGTCCTGACTTTC

len: 11
abundance: -
d_gene: -
j_gene: TRBJ2-1
v_gene: TRBV29-1
CDR3aa: CSVPKIRGQFF
CDR3nt: TGCAGCGTCCCCAAGATAAGGGGACAGTTCTTC

len: 12
abundance: -
d_gene: TRBD1
j_gene: TRBJ2-1
v_gene: TRBV15
CDR3aa: CATSRDQSRGIF
CDR3nt: TGTGCCACCAGCAGAGATCAGAGCAGGGGGATCTTC

len: 16
abundance: -
d_gene: TRBD2
j_gene: TRBJ2-3
v_gene: TRBV19
CDR3aa: CASSTWTSGGPDTQYF
CDR3nt: TGTGCCAGTAGTACTTGGACTAGCGGGGGACCAGATACGCAGTATTTT

len: 15
abundance: -
d_gene: -
j_gene: TRBJ1-5
v_gene: TRBV2
CDR3aa: CASSEGGFSNQPQHF
CDR3nt: TGTGCCAGCAGTGAAGGAGGGTTTAGCAATCAGCCCCAGCATTTT

len: 14
abundance: -
d_gene: -
j_gene: TRBJ2-1
v_gene: TRBV11-2
CDR3aa: CASSLAGRSNEQFF
CDR3nt: TGTGCCAGCAGCTTAGCAGGGAGGTCCAATGAGCAGTTCTTC

len: 14
abundance: once
d_gene: TRBD2
j_gene: TRBJ2-5
v_gene: TRBV9
CDR3aa: CASSLSGGKETQYF
CDR3nt: TGTGCCAGCAGCCTTAGCGGGGGGAAAGAGACCCAGTACTTC

len: 18
abundance: -
d_gene: TRBD2
j_gene: TRBJ2-5
v_gene: TRBV18
CDR3aa: CASSPLGAGTTLGETQYF
CDR3nt: TGTGCCAGCTCACCACTTGGAGCCGGGACTACACTTGGGGAGACCCAGTACTTC

len: 14
abundance: -
d_gene: -
j_gene: TRBJ1-5
v_gene: TRBV27
CDR3aa: CASSSERAYQPQHF
CDR3nt: TGTGCCAGCAGTTCCGAGAGGGCCTACCAGCCCCAGCATTTT

len: 13
abundance: -
d_gene: -
j_gene: TRBJ1-2
v_gene: TRBV6-5
CDR3aa: CASSPRDLYGYTF
CDR3nt: TGTGCCAGCAGTCCCCGGGATCTCTATGGCTACACCTTC

len: 14
abundance: -
d_gene: -
j_gene: TRBJ2-7
v_gene: TRBV16
CDR3aa: CASTGADNPSEQYF
CDR3nt: TGTGCCAGCACGGGAGCAGATAACCCTAGCGAGCAGTACTTC

len: 18
abundance: -
d_gene: TRBD1
j_gene: TRBJ2-3
v_gene: TRBV4-1
CDR3aa: CASSQLMAGTGTRDTQYF
CDR3nt: TGCGCCAGCAGCCAGCTCATGGCCGGGACAGGGACCCGAGATACGCAGTATTTT

len: 15
abundance: -
d_gene: -
j_gene: TRBJ1-5
v_gene: TRBV19
CDR3aa: CASSIQGTNNRPQHF
CDR3nt: TGTGCCAGTAGTATTCAGGGGACCAACAATCGGCCCCAGCATTTT

len: 16
abundance: -
d_gene: -
j_gene: TRBJ2-7
v_gene: TRBV10-1
CDR3aa: CASSVLPADTSYEQYF
CDR3nt: TGCGCCAGCAGTGTTTTACCGGCGGATACCTCCTACGAGCAGTACTTC

len: 12
abundance: -
d_gene: -
j_gene: TRBJ2-1
v_gene: TRBV4-1
CDR3aa: CASSQGGSKQFF
CDR3nt: TGCGCCAGCAGCCAAGGCGGGTCAAAGCAGTTCTTC

len: 15
abundance: once
d_gene: TRBD1
j_gene: TRBJ2-7
v_gene: TRBV4-1
CDR3aa: CASSQGTGVSYEQYF
CDR3nt: TGCGCCAGCAGCCAAGGGACAGGGGTTTCCTACGAGCAGTACTTC

len: 10
abundance: -
d_gene: -
j_gene: TRBJ1-1
v_gene: TRBV29-1
CDR3aa: CSADSTEAFF
CDR3nt: TGCAGCGCAGACAGCACTGAAGCTTTCTTT

len: 16
abundance: -
d_gene: TRBD2
j_gene: TRBJ2-7
v_gene: TRBV11-3
CDR3aa: CASSLEWSGGTYEQYF
CDR3nt: TGTGCCAGCAGCCTGGAGTGGAGCGGGGGAACCTACGAGCAGTACTTC

len: 16
abundance: -
d_gene: TRBD2
j_gene: TRBJ2-1
v_gene: TRBV9
CDR3aa: CASSVASSGRLNEQFF
CDR3nt: TGTGCCAGCAGCGTAGCAAGTAGCGGGAGGTTAAATGAGCAGTTCTTC

len: 14
abundance: few
d_gene: -
j_gene: TRBJ1-5
v_gene: TRBV4-1
CDR3aa: CASRPTGFNQPQHF
CDR3nt: TGCGCCAGCAGACCTACAGGTTTCAATCAGCCCCAGCATTTT

len: 16
abundance: -
d_gene: TRBD1
j_gene: TRBJ2-5
v_gene: TRBV5-1
CDR3aa: CASSRDRGSIQETQYF
CDR3nt: TGCGCCAGCAGCCGAGACAGGGGGAGTATACAAGAGACCCAGTACTTC

len: 17
abundance: -
d_gene: -
j_gene: TRBJ1-1
v_gene: TRBV5-1
CDR3aa: CASSPVGVSLMNTEAFF
CDR3nt: TGCGCCAGCAGCCCCGTCGGGGTATCGCTTATGAACACTGAAGCTTTCTTT

len: 15
abundance: -
d_gene: -
j_gene: TRBJ2-4
v_gene: TRBV2
CDR3aa: CAKSTSGEAKNIQYF
CDR3nt: TGTGCCAAATCGACTAGTGGGGAGGCCAAAAACATTCAGTACTTC

len: 17
abundance: once
d_gene: TRBD1
j_gene: TRBJ1-2
v_gene: TRBV18
CDR3aa: CASSPPRGGTGGYGYTF
CDR3nt: TGTGCCAGCTCACCACCCCGAGGCGGGACAGGGGGATATGGCTACACCTTC

len: 11
abundance: -
d_gene: -
j_gene: TRBJ2-7
v_gene: TRBV19
CDR3aa: CATGYGYEQYF
CDR3nt: TGTGCTACAGGGTACGGCTACGAGCAGTACTTC

len: 15
abundance: -
d_gene: TRBD2
j_gene: TRBJ2-3
v_gene: TRBV5-1
CDR3aa: CASSLGEASGDTQYF
CDR3nt: TGCGCCAGCAGCTTGGGTGAGGCTAGCGGGGATACGCAGTATTTT

len: 14
abundance: -
d_gene: TRBD2
j_gene: TRBJ2-3
v_gene: TRBV28
CDR3aa: CASSLGLAIDTQYF
CDR3nt: TGTGCCAGCAGTTTGGGACTAGCAATAGATACGCAGTATTTT

len: 13
abundance: -
d_gene: -
j_gene: TRBJ1-2
v_gene: TRBV2
CDR3aa: CASKPEGAYGYTF
CDR3nt: TGTGCCAGCAAACCGGAGGGTGCGTATGGCTACACCTTC

len: 17
abundance: -
d_gene: TRBD1
j_gene: TRBJ2-6
v_gene: TRBV5-1
CDR3aa: CASSLRTGSSGANVLTF
CDR3nt: TGCGCCAGCAGCTTGAGGACAGGGAGCTCTGGGGCCAACGTCCTGACTTTC

len: 16
abundance: -
d_gene: TRBD1
j_gene: TRBJ1-3
v_gene: TRBV11-2
CDR3aa: CASSLFDRGPGNTIYF
CDR3nt: TGTGCCAGCAGCTTATTCGACAGGGGGCCTGGAAACACCATATATTTT

len: 13
abundance: -
d_gene: TRBD2
j_gene: TRBJ2-7
v_gene: TRBV25-1
CDR3aa: CASTPGGSYEQYF
CDR3nt: TGTGCCAGCACTCCGGGCGGGAGCTACGAGCAGTACTTC

len: 15
abundance: -
d_gene: -
j_gene: TRBJ2-1
v_gene: TRBV5-8
CDR3aa: CASSRTGSSYNEQFF
CDR3nt: TGTGCCAGCAGCCGTACAGGGAGCTCCTACAATGAGCAGTTCTTC

len: 18
abundance: -
d_gene: TRBD2
j_gene: TRBJ2-6
v_gene: TRBV7-9
CDR3aa: CASSAGLAYSSGANVLTF
CDR3nt: TGTGCCAGCAGCGCGGGACTAGCTTACAGCTCTGGGGCCAACGTCCTGACTTTC

len: 14
abundance: -
d_gene: TRBD2
j_gene: TRBJ2-7
v_gene: TRBV6-5
CDR3aa: CASRHGTSFSEQYF
CDR3nt: TGTGCCAGCAGGCACGGGACTAGTTTCTCCGAGCAGTACTTC

len: 17
abundance: -
d_gene: -
j_gene: TRBJ1-5
v_gene: TRBV5-4
CDR3aa: CASSFRTATGSNQPQHF
CDR3nt: TGTGCCAGCAGCTTTAGGACAGCAACTGGAAGCAATCAGCCCCAGCATTTT

len: 13
abundance: -
d_gene: -
j_gene: TRBJ2-3
v_gene: TRBV9
CDR3aa: CASSVVITDTQYF
CDR3nt: TGTGCCAGCAGCGTAGTTATCACAGATACGCAGTATTTT